This T cell receptor beta chain is drawn from a study of T cells in Graves' hyperthyroidism and ophthalmopathy. Notes on the study in general: Blood also carried most thyroid clonotypes expanded above 0.001.

The CDR3 is 19 amino acids. V dropped 6 bases and J dropped 0; count of bases not matched to a gene: 19. CDR1 and CDR2 from the germline V gene are MGHDK and SYGVNS. Details on this clonotype: Its antigen remains unknown.

Aged 18 to 65, the patients had hyperthyroidism that was newly diagnosed and had lasted under 2 months. The source material, RNA transcripts, was used to amplify TCR beta CDR3 regions. The primer set for the first-round RT-PCR of the TCR CDR3 was HTBI. TCRdb re-analysed the multiplex PCR reads in MiXCR, keeping a single row per CDR3 protein. Seen here are approximately 500,000 distinct CDR3 sequences, about 43% observed once, and the top ten hold more than 7%. This sequence joins TRBV25-1 and TRBJ2-7, with TRBD2 matching 8 bases. The source of this sequence is a woman between 18 and 30 years old with Graves' hyperthyroidism. Specimen: peripheral blood or thyroid tissue (not recorded which). In DNA, the CDR3 is TGTGCCAGCAGCGTTGAATTACCGGCGGGACTAGGGAGCTCCTACGAGCAGTACTTC. It specifies CASSVELPAGLGSSYEQYF.